Below are 12 T cell receptor beta chains sequenced from a single sample in a study of cytomegalovirus exposure and HLA in healthy donors. The PCR was carried out with 60 Vbeta primers and 13 Jbeta primers. Data came from immunoSEQ multiplex PCR; TCRdb stores just in-frame clones and leaves some out. The sample holds around 180,000 clones, around 80% seen once. What was sequenced was PBMCs. These receptors were taken from a girl aged 2-10 years in good health and CMV-seropositive.

The chain recombines TRBV6-1 with TRBJ1-4, with D maybe TRBD1 (6 bases). Trimming cost V 5 bases and J 8 bases, with 15 bases left between them. This CDR3 comprises 14 residues. The germline V gene has CDR1 MNHNS and CDR2 SASEGT. The CDR3 reads CASSQRGGDEKLFF. The CDR3 region has the DNA TGTGCCAGCAGTCAACGGGGGGGCGACGAAAAACTGTTTTTT.

V usage is TRBV10-2 and J usage is TRBJ2-3; 9 nucleotides agree with TRBD1. The germline gives CDR1 WSHSY, CDR2 SAAADI. The CDR3 covers 15 residues. Losses at the gene ends were 6 bases for V and 7 bases for J; bases not matched to a gene: 11. CDR3 region: CASRGTGRPGNTQYF. In nucleotides, the CDR3 is TGCGCCAGCAGGGGGACAGGGCGCCCTGGGAATACGCAGTATTTT.

The chain has TRBV2 and TRBJ2-2, with D tentatively TRBD2 (6 bases). This CDR3 has 14 amino acids. Germline loops: CDR1 SNHLY, CDR2 FYNNEI. V was shortened by 5 bases and J by 9 bases, with 16 bases between the two germline ends. In DNA, the CDR3 is TGTGCCAGCAGTCGTCGGGAGAGGGACCGGGAGCTGTTTTTT. It specifies CASSRRERDRELFF.

This chain uses TRBV9 with TRBJ1-1; possible D gene TRBD1, 5 bases. V was clipped by 4 bases and J by 2 bases, with 9 bases between them. CDR1 and CDR2 (germline): SGDLS, YYNGEE. The CDR3 sequence is 13 residues long. CDR3 sequence reads: CASSLTDNTEAFF. The CDR3 DNA reads as TGTGCCAGCAGCTTGACAGATAACACTGAAGCTTTCTTT. Drawing the rest from reference TRBV9 and TRBJ1-1, the complete variable domain is DSGVTQTPKHLITATGQRVTLRCSPRSGDLSVYWYQQSLDQGLQFLIQYYNGEERAKGNILERFSAQQFPDLHSELNLSSLELGDSALYFCASSLTDNTEAFFGQGTRLTVV.

The rearrangement joins TRBV28 to TRBJ2-1; 13 nucleotides line up with TRBD2. The CDR3 consists of 15 residues. V lost 6 bases to trimming and J lost 4 bases; unmatched junction nucleotides: 3. Germline V gives CDR1 MDHEN, CDR2 SYDVKM. This CDR3 reads CASRLLAGGYNEQFF. CDR3 DNA sequence: TGTGCCAGCAGGTTACTAGCGGGGGGGTACAATGAGCAGTTCTTC. The entire variable domain, with the rest obtained from reference TRBV28 and TRBJ2-1, is as follows: DVKVTQSSRYLVKRTGEKVFLECVQDMDHENMFWYRQDPGLGLRLIYFSYDVKMKEKGDIPEGYSVSREKKERFSLILESASTNQTSMYLCASRLLAGGYNEQFFGPGTRLTVL.

This chain joins TRBV5-1 and TRBJ2-5; 10 bases line up with TRBD1. The CDR3 is 16 residues long. The V gene's germline CDR1 is SGHRS and CDR2 YFSETQ. V lost 2 bases to trimming and J lost 1 base; unmatched junction nucleotides: 5. The CDR3 bases are TGCGCCAGCAGCTTTCGGGGACAGGGGTCCCAAGAGACCCAGTACTTC. Its protein product is CASSFRGQGSQETQYF. Using reference TRBV5-1 and TRBJ2-5 for the parts outside the CDR3, the full variable domain is KAGVTQTPRYLIKTRGQQVTLSCSPISGHRSVSWYQQTPGQGLQFLFEYFSETQRNKGNFPGRFSGRQFSNSRSEMNVSTLELGDSALYLCASSFRGQGSQETQYFGPGTRLLVL.

V gene TRBV4-2 combines with J gene TRBJ2-7; TRBD2 aligns across 7 bases. The germline gives CDR1 LGHNA, CDR2 YNFKEQ. The CDR3 length is 19 residues. V shed 2 bases, J shed 6 bases, and the junction held 22 bases outside the gene matches. Written as DNA, the CDR3 is TGTGCCAGCAGCCAAAGGTGGCGGGCGGGAGCGTCTTTGTTCTCCGAGCAGTACTTC. It is translated as CASSQRWRAGASLFSEQYF.

This chain uses TRBV19 with TRBJ2-1; the D gene is possibly TRBD2 (5 bases). From germline, CDR1 is LNHDA and CDR2 SQIVND (reference sequence). This CDR3 has 15 amino acids. V gave up 3 bases and J gave up 0 bases, with 9 bases separating them. CDR3 in amino acids: CASSIDYFSYNEQFF. CDR3 DNA: TGTGCCAGTAGTATTGACTACTTCTCCTACAATGAGCAGTTCTTC.

There are a few counts of this clone. The gene calls are TRBV4-1 and TRBJ2-7, with 9 bases matching TRBD1. CDR1 is MGHRA and CDR2 is YSYEKL in the germline V gene. V was pared by 9 bases and J by 4 bases, with 7 bases of the junction left unmatched. The CDR3 is 13 amino acids. CDR3: CASSGQGFYEQYF. The CDR3 DNA is TGCGCCAGTTCTGGACAGGGGTTTTACGAGCAGTACTTC.

V gene TRBV30 combines with J gene TRBJ1-5; D remains ambiguous. From germline, CDR1 is GTSNPN and CDR2 SVGIG (reference sequence). The V and J ends lost 2 bases and 1 base respectively, with 9 bases between them. The CDR3 length is 14 residues. CDR3 residues: CAWSMVQSNQPQHF. CDR3 DNA: TGTGCCTGGAGTATGGTTCAGAGCAATCAGCCCCAGCATTTT.

This chain connects TRBV6-5 to TRBJ2-7, with D hard to call. This CDR3 has 14 residues. Trimming stripped 3 bases from V and 2 bases from J, with 11 bases between. Germline CDR1 MNHEY, CDR2 SVGAGI. The CDR3, as DNA: TGTGCCAGCAGTTATACCGCAGGCCCCTACGAGCAGTACTTC. It translates to CASSYTAGPYEQYF.

This rearrangement joins TRBV19 to TRBJ2-7; 10 bases are a match to TRBD2. The CDR3 contains 15 residues. V was pared by 4 bases and J by 2 bases, with 5 bases of the junction left unmatched. The germline gives CDR1 LNHDA, CDR2 SQIVND (reference sequence). The CDR3: CASSRATSGPYEQYF. In nucleotides, the CDR3 is TGTGCCAGTAGTAGGGCGACTAGCGGGCCCTACGAGCAGTACTTC.